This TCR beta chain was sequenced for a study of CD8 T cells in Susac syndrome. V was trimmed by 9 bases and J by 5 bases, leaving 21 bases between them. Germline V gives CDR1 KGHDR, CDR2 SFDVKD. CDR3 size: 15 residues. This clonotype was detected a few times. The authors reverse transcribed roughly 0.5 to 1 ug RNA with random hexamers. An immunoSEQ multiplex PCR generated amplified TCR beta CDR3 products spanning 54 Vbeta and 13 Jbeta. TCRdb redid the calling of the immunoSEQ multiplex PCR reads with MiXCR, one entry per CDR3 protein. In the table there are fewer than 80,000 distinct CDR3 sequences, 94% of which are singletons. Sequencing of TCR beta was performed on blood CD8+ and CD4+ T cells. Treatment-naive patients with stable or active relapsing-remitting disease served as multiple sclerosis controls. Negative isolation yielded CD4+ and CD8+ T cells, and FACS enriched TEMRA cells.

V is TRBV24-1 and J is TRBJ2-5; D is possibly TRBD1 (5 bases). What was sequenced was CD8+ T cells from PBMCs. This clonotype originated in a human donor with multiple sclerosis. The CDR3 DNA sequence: TGTGCCACCGCCCCGGTGTCAGGGCACGAGGAGACCCAGTACTTC. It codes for CATAPVSGHEETQYF.